These 6 T cell receptor beta chains were all obtained from the same sample, sequenced in a study of pediatric ulcerative colitis. TCRdb's table, derived via immunoSEQ multiplex PCR, lists solely in-frame clones and lacks some. The sample consists of tens of thousands of clones, about 87% of them appearing once. The sequenced sample consisted of blood. Source of these receptors: a boy aged 5-17 years who was a control in a study of pediatric ulcerative colitis.

The CDR3 nucleotides are TGCGCCAGCAGCCGGATACAGGGTCCCACTTCTAACTATGGCTACACCTTC. Amino acid sequence: CASSRIQGPTSNYGYTF. The chain carries TRBV4-3 and TRBJ1-2, with D maybe TRBD1 (6 bases). V was shortened by 4 bases and J by 0 bases, with 18 bases between the two germline ends. The CDR3 has 17 amino acids. Germline lookup yields CDR1 LGHNA and CDR2 YSLEER.

The chain joins TRBV18 to TRBJ2-2; D possibly corresponds to TRBD2 (5 bases). The CDR3 is made up of 14 amino acids. The V gene lost 5 bases and the J gene lost 5 bases, with 12 bases spanning the gap. Germline CDR1 reads KGHSH; CDR2 reads LQKENI. CDR3 region: CASSKVGETGELFF. In DNA, the CDR3 is TGTGCCAGCTCAAAAGTCGGGGAAACCGGGGAGCTGTTTTTT.

The rearrangement joins TRBV28 to TRBJ2-1; 14 positions agree with TRBD2. V was pared by 3 bases and J by 7 bases, with 14 bases of the junction left unmatched. This CDR3 is 19 amino acids long. Germline V gene lookup returns CDR1 MDHEN and CDR2 SYDVKM. The CDR3 coding sequence is TGTGCCAGCAGTTTTGGGACTAGCGGGAGTGTTTATTTTGGTAATGAGCAGTTCTTC. Amino acid sequence: CASSFGTSGSVYFGNEQFF.

This chain links TRBV25-1 with TRBJ2-3; D remains ambiguous. Trimming removed 3 bases at V and 5 bases at J, with 6 bases between. The CDR3 spans 12 residues. Germline V lookup: CDR1 MGHDK, CDR2 SYGVNS. Written as DNA, the CDR3 is TGTGCCAGCAGTGATCACGGAGATACGCAGTATTTT. Translated: CASSDHGDTQYF.

V and J are TRBV5-6 and TRBJ2-1; D assignment may be TRBD1 or TRBD2 (5 bases each). This CDR3 has 13 amino acids. Germline CDR1 SGHDT, CDR2 YYEEEE. V dropped 7 bases and J dropped 4 bases, with 12 bases sitting between them. The CDR3 nucleotides read TGTGCCAGCCAGGGAGATTCTTACAATGAGCAGTTCTTC. Translating gives CASQGDSYNEQFF.

The chain employs TRBV9 and TRBJ1-1; 9 bases are a match to TRBD1. The germline gives CDR1 SGDLS, CDR2 YYNGEE. This CDR3 is built from 15 residues. V lost 0 bases and J lost 5; bases outside the gene matches: 5. The CDR3 here is CASSVEQGAGTEAFF. The CDR3 DNA sequence: TGTGCCAGCAGCGTAGAACAGGGGGCAGGGACTGAAGCTTTCTTT.